The 13 T cell receptor beta chains in this list originate from one sample, sequenced in a study of blood T cells in healthy people across ages (dated by TCRdb to 2013 to 2016). Receptor libraries were prepared by 5' RACE. Sequencing instrument: Illumina HiSeq 2500. The second PCR ran for roughly 7 to 12 cycles and used a J-beta primer mix along with a sample-barcoded 5' primer. TCRdb trimmed public reads at Q25 via fastp, called clones via MiXCR and kept in-frame beta chains. Every entry covers one CDR3 protein and lists the most common genes and DNA from its rows. Within this sample are roughly 830,000 distinct CDR3 sequences, with approximately 59% of them counted one time only. The ten largest clonotypes hold 28% of the sample. Sequences were obtained from blood. The receptors were gathered from a young man in good health.

V is TRBV20-1 and J is TRBJ2-7, with D uncertain. The J call may be wrong; the DNA end is better matched by TRBJ2-5. This CDR3 comprises 12 residues. Per germline, CDR1 DFQATT and CDR2 SNEGSKA (reference sequence). This CDR3 is CSAHRLQETQYF. The CDR3 DNA reads as TGCAGTGCCCACCGACTGCAAGAGACCCAGTACTTC.

The V and J genes are TRBV29-1 and TRBJ2-1, with 7 bases identical to TRBD1. The CDR3 contains 11 residues. Germline-derived CDR1 and CDR2 are SQVTM and ANQGSEA. J lost 9 bases, V lost 5 bases, and 4 bases had no gene match. The CDR3 reads CSVLQGSEQFF. In DNA, the CDR3 is TGCAGCGTTCTACAGGGGTCTGAGCAGTTCTTC.

This sequence joins TRBV4-3 and TRBJ2-5, with D maybe TRBD1 (7 bases). Trimming took off 0 bases at V and 11 bases at J, with 16 bases between the two ends. The CDR3 is 14 amino acids. Per the germline V gene, CDR1 is LGHNA and CDR2 is YSLEER. In nucleotides, the CDR3 is TGCGCCAGCAGCCAAGAGACAGGGCGGGATGAGCAGTACTTC. Its translation: CASSQETGRDEQYF.

This chain joins TRBV7-3 and TRBJ2-6; maybe TRBD2 (6 bases). CDR3 length equals 18 residues. V dropped 5 bases and J dropped 1 base, with 18 bases sitting between them. Germline CDR1 and CDR2: SGHTA and FQGTGA. The CDR3 DNA reads as TGTGCCAGCAGCCTTGCGGGGCAGGGCCTTTCTGGGGCCAACGTCCTGACTTTC. Its translation is CASSLAGQGLSGANVLTF.

This sequence joins TRBV3-1 and TRBJ2-4; D uncertain. Trimming removed 5 bases from V and 2 bases from J, with 7 bases in between. CDR1 and CDR2 from the germline V gene are LGHDT and YNNKEL (reference sequence). The CDR3 is 13 residues long. The CDR3 spells CASSVGSKNIQYF. For the CDR3, the DNA is TGTGCCAGCAGCGTGGGTTCCAAAAACATTCAGTACTTC.

The J gene is TRBJ1-5, the V gene TRBV7-6; D is undetermined. The V and J ends lost 5 bases and 3 bases respectively, with 8 bases between them. Germline lookup yields CDR1 SGHVS and CDR2 FNYEAQ. This CDR3 is 13 amino acids long. The CDR3: CASSPLDNQPQHF. The DNA of the CDR3 is TGTGCCAGCAGCCCTTTGGACAATCAGCCCCAGCATTTT.

Regarding this clonotype: One junction end does not reproduce the germline sequence, and a read error may be involved. The J gene is TRBJ1-1, the V gene TRBV6-5; D unresolved. Germline CDR1 MNHEY, CDR2 SVGAGI. The length of the CDR3 is 13 residues. The CDR3 is CASSYEGSTGAFF. CDR3 nucleotides: TGTGCCAGCAGTTACGAGGGAAGCACTGGAGCTTTCTTT.

J is TRBJ2-1 and V is TRBV10-3; no firm D call. The V gene's germline CDR1 is ENHRY and CDR2 SYGVKD. This CDR3 is 13 amino acids long. Trimming removed 0 bases from V and 2 bases from J, with 2 bases in between. CDR3 in amino acids: CAISESTYNEQFF. The CDR3 DNA sequence: TGTGCCATCAGTGAGTCGACCTACAATGAGCAGTTCTTC.

The rearrangement links TRBV5-1 to TRBJ2-7; D unresolved. Trimming pared 3 bases from V and 4 bases from J, leaving 14 bases between. The germline V gene has CDR1 SGHRS and CDR2 YFSETQ. CDR3 length: 14 residues. DNA for the CDR3: TGCGCCAGCAGCTCCGCACTGCTGGCGTACGAGCAGTACTTC. Translating gives CASSSALLAYEQYF.

This clonotype was detected only a few times. V and J are TRBV7-2 and TRBJ2-7, with D perhaps given as TRBD1 or TRBD2 (5 bases each). The CDR3 spans 15 residues. Trimming took off 6 bases at V and 1 base at J, with 16 bases between the two ends. The germline V gene encodes CDR1 SGHTA and CDR2 FQGNSA. The CDR3 sequence: CASREGTASSYEQYF. The CDR3 DNA is TGTGCCAGCAGAGAGGGGACGGCGAGTTCCTACGAGCAGTACTTC.

This chain links TRBV7-2 with TRBJ2-5; possibly TRBD2 for D (6 bases). The V end lost 6 bases, the J end lost 2 bases, and 10 bases lay between the germline ends. This CDR3 region has 13 residues. Germline CDR1 is SGHTA and CDR2 is FQGNSA. The CDR3 sequence: CASRGGPQETQYF. CDR3 sequence (DNA): TGTGCCAGCAGGGGGGGACCGCAAGAGACCCAGTACTTC.

This chain joins TRBV10-3 and TRBJ2-7; D gene uncertain. The length of the CDR3 is 16 residues. The germline V and J ends were trimmed by 5 bases and 4 bases, with 21 bases remaining between them. Germline V CDR1 and CDR2: ENHRY, SYGVKD. CDR3 DNA sequence: TGTGCCATCAGTCCCGCTCCACAGACGGAAACTTACGAGCAGTACTTC. As protein: CAISPAPQTETYEQYF.

This chain joins TRBV29-1 and TRBJ2-3, with 8 bases aligning to TRBD2. There are 13 residues in the CDR3. CDR1 SQVTM and CDR2 ANQGSEA come from the germline V gene. J was trimmed by 4 bases and V by 5 bases; bases with no gene match: 5. The CDR3 is CSVRAGGSDTQYF. CDR3 coding DNA: TGCAGCGTTCGCGCGGGGGGCTCAGATACGCAGTATTTT.